The T cell receptor beta chain under discussion was sequenced for a study of cytomegalovirus exposure and HLA in healthy donors. Germline assignment: CDR1 SGDLS and CDR2 YYNGEE. Trimming took 0 bases from V and 6 from J; bases not matched to a gene: 4. The CDR3 loop spans 15 amino acids. The study ran its PCR with 60 Vbeta and 13 Jbeta primers. Method: immunoSEQ multiplex PCR; TCRdb's copy keeps in-frame clones and lacks some. The specimen's table records over 150,000 clones. A note on this clone: As yet, its antigen is unknown.

Points from the study as a whole: What TCR beta sequences reportedly achieved was accurate prediction of HLA-A and HLA-B alleles in most subjects. The authors enumerated 180 or so TCR beta chains as linked to cytomegalovirus.

V gene TRBV9 combines with J gene TRBJ1-2; 11 bases match TRBD1. The specimen sequenced was PBMCs. The sequence was obtained from a boy aged 5-17 years in good health and CMV-seronegative. This CDR3 reads CASSVASGQGDGYTF. CDR3 nucleotide sequence: TGTGCCAGCAGCGTAGCATCGGGACAGGGGGATGGCTACACCTTC.